This section outlines one T cell receptor beta chain sequence together with its context. The antigen it recognizes is unknown. Base-call qualities are not available, and no considerably larger clone is one nucleotide away. The germline V gene provides CDR1 SGHVS and CDR2 FNYEAQ. From cysteine to phenylalanine, the CDR3 is 15 amino acids long. Of the read, only the CDR3 DNA is kept; its 45 bases are in frame from base 1. The method behind the library was 5' RACE. This sample was sequenced with an Illumina HiSeq 2500. A second roughly 6 to 12 cycle PCR used a sample-barcoded 5' primer and a J-beta primer mix. A unique molecular identifier was introduced onto each TCR beta cDNA molecule by a template-switch 5' adaptor carrying 12 random nucleotides. Each sample yielded at least 2.5 million CDR3-containing paired-end reads. All of the RNA was converted into first-strand cDNA using the Mint cDNA synthesis kit, with a TRBC-specific oligonucleotide serving as the primer. Following uracil-DNA glycosylase treatment, all cDNA underwent a first 18-cycle PCR with the universal primers M1SS and BC2_uni_R. In the authors' own workflow: Each sample was normalized by randomly selecting 1 million high-quality reads, each carrying a distinct molecular identifier. Instead of being binned into consensus sequences, reads that shared molecular identifiers were thrown out. MiTCR, with a Q25 quality threshold and the strictest error-elimination algorithm, was used for CDR3 identification, clonotype clustering and error correction. A nonparametric unseen species model with Euler transformation was used to estimate a lower bound on total TCR beta diversity. Using fastp at Q25 and MiXCR, TCRdb reprocessed the public reads and kept productive beta chains. Identical CDR3 protein sequences are pooled into one entry, listed with their most common genes and DNA. TCRdb, rather than the study authors, made the V and J calls. The sample yields about 830,000 distinct CDR3 sequences; nearly 60% were counted once. About 20% of the sample lies in the top ten.

This record comes from a study of blood T cells in healthy people across ages (dated by TCRdb to 2015 to 2017). Background for the entire study: In model experiments, roughly one uniquely barcoded TCR beta cDNA molecule per two T cells was captured by template switching. To track age-related changes in TCR beta repertoire diversity, the study relied on deep sequencing normalized with unique cDNA molecular identifiers. Two additional independent replicas of 1 million unique cDNA reads from the same blood draw were analyzed for two donors (one aged 18 to 30 and one aged 80 or older). To avoid experimental bias, donors of different ages were distributed randomly across sequencing lanes. Four age groups were formed from the donors: young (average about 15 years), middle-aged (approximately 41), aged (62) and long-lived (roughly 88).

Systemically healthy Caucasian individuals from Russia, 39 in total and aged roughly 6 to 100 years, were included as donors. Ten milliliters of peripheral blood were collected from each donor into EDTA-treated Vacutainer tubes. Ficoll-Paque density-gradient centrifugation was used to isolate PBMCs, with at least 6 million per sample. Trizol reagent was used to extract total RNA from PBMCs, with at least 5.5 micrograms per sample. For every donor, an aliquot of PBMCs went through flow cytometry to measure the percentages of naive CD45RAhigh/CD27high T cells. What the authors observed across the whole study: Because donor CMV infection status was unknown, age-related changes in expanded clonotypes were potentially confounded. Total diversity estimates from one million sequenced T cells were considered lower bounds and underestimates. As age increased, observed TCR beta diversity per million T cells dropped in a roughly linear way, and a significant reduction was already evident by age 40. Compared with the aged group, the long-lived group had more naive CD4+ T cells, fewer expanded clones and increased TCR diversity, suggesting age selection. There was a strong correlation between observed TCR beta diversity and the percentage of naive T cells measured by flow cytometry. Conclusive comparison of naive and antigen-experienced compartments was prevented by the profiling of bulk unsorted PBMCs.

The source is a man aged 30 to 45 in good health. The chain uses TRBV7-6 and TRBJ2-4; TRBD1 agrees with 7 junctional bases. The J call may be faulty, since TRBJ2-5 better matches the DNA end. The sample was blood. The CDR3 region: CASSSRTGPQETQYF. The DNA is as follows: TGTGCCAGCAGCTCTAGGACAGGTCCCCAAGAGACCCAGTACTTC.